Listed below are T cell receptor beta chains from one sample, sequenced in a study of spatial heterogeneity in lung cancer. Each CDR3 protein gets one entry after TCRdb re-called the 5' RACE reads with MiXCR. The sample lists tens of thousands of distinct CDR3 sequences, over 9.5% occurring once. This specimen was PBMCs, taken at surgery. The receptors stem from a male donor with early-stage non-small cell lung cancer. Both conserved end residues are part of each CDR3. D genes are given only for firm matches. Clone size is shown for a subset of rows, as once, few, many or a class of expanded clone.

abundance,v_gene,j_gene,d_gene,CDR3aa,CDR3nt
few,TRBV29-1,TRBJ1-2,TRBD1,CSVPDRDGYTF,TGCAGCGTTCCGGACAGGGATGGCTACACCTTC
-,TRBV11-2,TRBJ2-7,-,CASSPQGGYEQYF,TGTGCCAGCAGCCCTCAGGGGGGATACGAGCAGTACTTC
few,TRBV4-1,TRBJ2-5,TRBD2,CASSQAKGGPETQYF,TGCGCCAGCAGCCAAGCAAAGGGAGGGCCAGAGACCCAGTACTTC
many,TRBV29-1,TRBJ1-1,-,CSVDRTGNTEAFF,TGCAGCGTTGACAGGACGGGCAACACTGAAGCTTTCTTT
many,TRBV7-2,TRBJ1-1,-,CASSSSSTTEAFF,TGTGCCAGCAGCTCCAGTTCGACCACTGAAGCTTTCTTT
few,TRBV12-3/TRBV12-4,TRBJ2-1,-,CASPQRSSYNEQFF,TGTGCCAGCCCCCAGAGGAGCTCCTACAATGAGCAGTTCTTC
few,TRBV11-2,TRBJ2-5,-,CASSLYISPQETQYF,TGTGCCAGCAGCTTATATATTTCCCCCCAAGAGACCCAGTACTTC
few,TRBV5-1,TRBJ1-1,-,CASSLTPEGRTEAFF,TGCGCCAGCAGCTTGACACCAGAGGGGCGTACTGAAGCTTTCTTT
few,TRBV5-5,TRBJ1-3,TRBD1,CASSSGQEAGNTIYF,TGTGCCAGCAGCTCAGGACAGGAGGCTGGAAACACCATATATTTT
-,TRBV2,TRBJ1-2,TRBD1,CASRGTGWGYTF,TGTGCCAGCAGGGGGACAGGGTGGGGCTACACCTTC
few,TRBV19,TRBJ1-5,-,CASSLPNQPQHF,TGTGCCAGTAGTCTACCTAATCAGCCCCAGCATTTT
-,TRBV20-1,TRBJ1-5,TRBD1,CSARNGGQGDNQPQHF,TGCAGTGCCCGGAACGGGGGACAGGGGGACAATCAGCCCCAGCATTTT
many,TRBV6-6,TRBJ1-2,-,CASSPQGGLRGYTF,TGTGCCAGCAGTCCACAGGGAGGGCTTCGGGGCTACACCTTC
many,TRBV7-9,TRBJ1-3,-,CASSNLFGGFSSGNTIYF,TGTGCCAGCAGCAACCTTTTCGGGGGTTTTAGCTCTGGAAACACCATATATTTT
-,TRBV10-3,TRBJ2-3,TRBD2,CAISESLAGGRTDTQYF,TGTGCCATCAGTGAGTCCCTAGCGGGGGGGAGGACAGATACGCAGTATTTT
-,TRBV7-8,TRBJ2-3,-,CASSLAWGGREDTQYF,TGTGCCAGCAGCTTAGCGTGGGGGGGGCGGGAAGATACGCAGTATTTT
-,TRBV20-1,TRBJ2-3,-,CSAYRTVTSTDTQYF,TGCAGTGCTTACAGGACGGTTACTAGCACAGATACGCAGTATTTT
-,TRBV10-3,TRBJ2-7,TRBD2,CAISKAGPDVEQYF,TGTGCCATCAGTAAAGCGGGGCCTGACGTCGAGCAGTACTTC
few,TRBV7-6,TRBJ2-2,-,CASSPWGSENTGELFF,TGTGCCAGCAGCCCCTGGGGGAGCGAGAACACCGGGGAGCTGTTTTTT
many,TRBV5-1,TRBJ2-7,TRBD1,CASSQTGQAYEQYF,TGCGCCAGCAGCCAAACTGGACAGGCCTACGAGCAGTACTTC
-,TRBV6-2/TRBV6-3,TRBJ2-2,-,CASSPYTGELFF,TGTGCCAGCAGTCCATATACCGGGGAGCTGTTTTTT
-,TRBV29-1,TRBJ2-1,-,CSVEIIPGHEQFF,TGCAGCGTTGAAATCATCCCGGGGCATGAGCAGTTCTTC
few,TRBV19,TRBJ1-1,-,CASSIGDQEAFF,TGTGCCAGTAGTATTGGGGACCAGGAGGCTTTCTTT
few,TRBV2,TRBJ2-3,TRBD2,CASSQAGVGTDTQYF,TGTGCCAGCAGTCAAGCGGGGGTCGGCACAGATACGCAGTATTTT
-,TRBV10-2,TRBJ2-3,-,CASSESGTQYF,TGCGCCAGCAGTGAGTCGGGTACGCAGTATTTT
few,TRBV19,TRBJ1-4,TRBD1,CASSRDREEKLFF,TGTGCCAGTAGTAGGGACAGGGAGGAAAAACTGTTTTTT
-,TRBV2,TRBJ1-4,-,CASSWATNEKLFF,TGTGCCAGCAGTTGGGCAACTAATGAAAAACTGTTTTTT
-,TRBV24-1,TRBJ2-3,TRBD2,CATSDPTGTSGIINTDTQYF,TGTGCCACCAGTGATCCAACCGGGACTAGCGGGATAATTAACACAGATACGCAGTATTTT
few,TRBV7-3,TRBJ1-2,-,CASSLEGGRGSGYTF,TGTGCCAGCAGCTTAGAAGGAGGCCGGGGCAGTGGCTACACCTTC
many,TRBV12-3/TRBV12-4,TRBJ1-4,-,CASSQGQGEKLFF,TGTGCCAGCAGCCAAGGGCAGGGCGAAAAACTGTTTTTT
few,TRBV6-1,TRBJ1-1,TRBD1,CASRARGDAEAFF,TGTGCCAGCAGGGCCAGGGGGGACGCTGAAGCTTTCTTT
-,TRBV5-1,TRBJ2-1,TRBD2,CASSRQGGREGDEQFF,TGCGCCAGCAGCCGGCAAGGGGGGCGGGAGGGCGATGAGCAGTTCTTC
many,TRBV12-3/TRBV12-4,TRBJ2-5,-,CASSLGPAQETQYF,TGTGCCAGCAGTTTAGGGCCAGCCCAAGAGACCCAGTACTTC
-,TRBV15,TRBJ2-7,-,CATSRDPEDEQYF,TGTGCCACCAGCAGAGACCCTGAGGACGAGCAGTACTTC
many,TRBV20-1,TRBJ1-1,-,CSARDGGPAGTEAFF,TGCAGTGCTAGAGATGGAGGTCCTGCTGGAACTGAAGCTTTCTTT
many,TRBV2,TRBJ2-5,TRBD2,CASSESSGKEETQYF,TGTGCCAGCAGTGAAAGTAGCGGGAAGGAGGAGACCCAGTACTTC
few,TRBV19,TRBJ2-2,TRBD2,CASSIPGGRAQTGELFF,TGTGCCAGTAGTATACCTGGCGGGAGGGCCCAGACCGGGGAGCTGTTTTTT
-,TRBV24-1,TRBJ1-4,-,CATSDFEAEKLFF,TGTGCCACCAGTGATTTTGAGGCGGAAAAACTGTTTTTT
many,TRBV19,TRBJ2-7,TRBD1,CASSPAGTGGYEQYF,TGTGCCAGTAGTCCGGCCGGGACAGGGGGTTACGAGCAGTACTTC
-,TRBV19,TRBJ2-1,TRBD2,CASSISAGLSYNEQFF,TGTGCCAGTAGTATATCAGCGGGGTTATCCTACAATGAGCAGTTCTTC
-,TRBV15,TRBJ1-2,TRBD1,CATSGTGGGYGYTF,TGTGCCACCAGCGGGACAGGGGGAGGCTATGGCTACACCTTC
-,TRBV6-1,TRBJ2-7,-,CASRDHRAEQYF,TGTGCCAGCAGGGACCACCGAGCGGAGCAGTACTTC
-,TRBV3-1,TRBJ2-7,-,CASSQDHAGSEQYF,TGTGCCAGCAGCCAAGATCACGCAGGAAGCGAGCAGTACTTC
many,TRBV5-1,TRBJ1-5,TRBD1,CASSFGTDTNQPQHF,TGCGCCAGCAGCTTTGGGACAGATACGAATCAGCCCCAGCATTTT
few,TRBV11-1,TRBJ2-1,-,CASSSLLAPGLYNEQFF,TGTGCCAGCAGCTCCCTTCTAGCGCCCGGTCTCTACAATGAGCAGTTCTTC
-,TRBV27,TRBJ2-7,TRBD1,CASRTGQSWEQYF,TGTGCCAGCAGGACGGGACAGTCCTGGGAGCAGTACTTC
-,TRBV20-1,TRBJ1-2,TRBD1,CSAPLTGVNGYTF,TGCAGTGCTCCCTTGACAGGGGTTAATGGCTACACCTTC
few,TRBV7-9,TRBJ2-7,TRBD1,CASSVPTTGPSYEQYF,TGTGCCAGCAGCGTACCAACGACAGGGCCCTCCTACGAGCAGTACTTC
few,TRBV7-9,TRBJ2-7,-,CASSLAHDVSTYEQYF,TGTGCCAGCAGCTTAGCGCATGACGTTTCAACCTACGAGCAGTACTTC
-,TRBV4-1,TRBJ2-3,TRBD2,CASSQDGETGGSTDTQYF,TGCGCCAGCAGCCAAGATGGGGAAACGGGAGGGTCGACAGATACGCAGTATTTT
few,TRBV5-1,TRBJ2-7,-,CASSLAEETYEQYF,TGCGCCAGCAGCTTGGCGGAGGAAACCTACGAGCAGTACTTC